This is a list of T cell receptor beta chains from one sample in a study of T cell responses to AZD1222 COVID-19 vaccine. Assay: immunoSEQ multiplex PCR; the TCRdb copy retains only in-frame clones and omits some. The sample yields 150,000 to 180,000 clones, 90% seen once. The sample in question was peripheral blood, obtained on day 0 of AZD1222 vaccination. The receptors were sampled from an adult in good health. CDR3s include the opening cysteine and the closing phenylalanine or tryptophan. D genes are given only for firm matches. Rows give clone size only sometimes, using once, few, many, or a class for an expanded clone.

d_call: .
v_call: TRBV7-9
clone_size: few
j_call: TRBJ1-1
cdr3_aa: CASSFLQSTEAFF
cdr3_nt: TGTGCCAGCAGCTTTCTACAAAGCACTGAAGCTTTCTTT

d_call: TRBD2
v_call: TRBV7-6
clone_size: .
j_call: TRBJ2-5
cdr3_aa: CASSRGEGWKETQYF
cdr3_nt: TGTGCCAGCAGCAGAGGGGAGGGCTGGAAGGAGACCCAGTACTTC

d_call: TRBD1
v_call: TRBV6-5
clone_size: .
j_call: TRBJ2-5
cdr3_aa: CASRSRGLAETQYF
cdr3_nt: TGTGCCAGCAGATCCAGGGGGCTGGCAGAGACCCAGTACTTC

d_call: .
v_call: TRBV30
clone_size: .
j_call: TRBJ1-2
cdr3_aa: CAWSVPPRGSYGYTF
cdr3_nt: TGTGCCTGGAGTGTACCCCCGCGCGGATCTTATGGCTACACCTTC

d_call: .
v_call: TRBV6-6
clone_size: few
j_call: TRBJ2-7
cdr3_aa: CASRGPLYEQYF
cdr3_nt: TGTGCCTCGCGGGGCCCCCTCTACGAGCAGTACTTC

d_call: .
v_call: TRBV6-5
clone_size: .
j_call: TRBJ1-6
cdr3_aa: CASSYSRNSPLHF
cdr3_nt: TGTGCCAGCAGTTACTCTCGTAATTCACCCCTCCACTTT

d_call: TRBD1
v_call: TRBV2
clone_size: .
j_call: TRBJ1-5
cdr3_aa: CASSEGRGINQPQHF
cdr3_nt: TGTGCCAGCAGTGAGGGCAGGGGGATTAATCAGCCCCAGCATTTT

d_call: TRBD1
v_call: TRBV24-1
clone_size: .
j_call: TRBJ2-3
cdr3_aa: CATSRQGLSTDTQYF
cdr3_nt: TGTGCCACCAGCAGACAGGGCTTGAGCACAGATACGCAGTATTTT

d_call: .
v_call: TRBV7-9
clone_size: .
j_call: TRBJ2-2
cdr3_aa: CASSFELSNPTGELFF
cdr3_nt: TGTGCCAGCAGCTTTGAATTATCTAATCCTACCGGGGAGCTGTTTTTT

d_call: .
v_call: TRBV7-2
clone_size: .
j_call: TRBJ1-4
cdr3_aa: CASSGRVLNEKLFF
cdr3_nt: TGTGCCAGCAGCGGCAGGGTCCTTAATGAAAAACTGTTTTTT

d_call: .
v_call: TRBV7-9
clone_size: .
j_call: TRBJ1-1
cdr3_aa: CASVKEGSEAFF
cdr3_nt: TGTGCCAGCGTGAAGGAGGGATCTGAAGCTTTCTTT

d_call: .
v_call: TRBV7-9
clone_size: .
j_call: TRBJ1-5
cdr3_aa: CASSPTGTVIQPQHF
cdr3_nt: TGTGCCAGCAGCCCAACGGGGACGGTGATTCAGCCCCAGCATTTT

d_call: .
v_call: TRBV7-7
clone_size: .
j_call: TRBJ2-5
cdr3_aa: CASSPYSTEGATQYF
cdr3_nt: TGTGCTAGCAGCCCCTATTCGACCGAAGGGGCGACCCAGTACTTC

d_call: TRBD1
v_call: TRBV18
clone_size: .
j_call: TRBJ1-2
cdr3_aa: CASSPIGLGQGVGYTF
cdr3_nt: TGTGCCAGCTCACCAATCGGATTAGGACAGGGAGTAGGCTACACCTTC

d_call: .
v_call: TRBV3-1/TRBV3-2
clone_size: few
j_call: TRBJ2-7
cdr3_aa: CASSPWDNSYEQYF
cdr3_nt: TGTGCCAGCAGCCCCTGGGACAACTCCTACGAGCAGTACTTC

d_call: TRBD1
v_call: TRBV7-3
clone_size: .
j_call: TRBJ1-1
cdr3_aa: CASSLIGIGQGEITEAFF
cdr3_nt: TGTGCCAGCAGCTTAATAGGTATAGGACAGGGAGAGATCACTGAAGCTTTCTTT

d_call: .
v_call: TRBV2
clone_size: few
j_call: TRBJ1-6
cdr3_aa: CASRGPISPLHF
cdr3_nt: TGTGCCAGCAGGGGTCCGATTTCACCCCTCCACTTT

d_call: .
v_call: TRBV18
clone_size: .
j_call: TRBJ2-7
cdr3_aa: CASSPLGPNPDEQYF
cdr3_nt: TGTGCCAGCTCACCACTAGGTCCTAACCCAGACGAGCAGTACTTC

d_call: TRBD2
v_call: TRBV6-5
clone_size: .
j_call: TRBJ2-1
cdr3_aa: CAMSWEGFSYNEQFF
cdr3_nt: TGTGCCATGTCCTGGGAGGGGTTCTCCTACAATGAGCAGTTCTTC

d_call: .
v_call: TRBV4-1
clone_size: .
j_call: TRBJ1-1
cdr3_aa: CASFGGREATEAFF
cdr3_nt: TGCGCCAGCTTTGGGGGCAGGGAGGCCACTGAAGCTTTCTTT

d_call: TRBD2
v_call: TRBV5-4
clone_size: .
j_call: TRBJ2-1
cdr3_aa: CASSLDSSGMQEQFF
cdr3_nt: TGTGCCAGCAGCTTGGATTCTAGCGGGATGCAGGAGCAGTTCTTC

d_call: TRBD1
v_call: TRBV7-2
clone_size: once
j_call: TRBJ2-2
cdr3_aa: CASSSTGGHTGELFF
cdr3_nt: TGTGCCAGCAGCTCCACAGGGGGTCACACCGGGGAGCTGTTTTTT

d_call: .
v_call: TRBV6-1
clone_size: .
j_call: TRBJ1-6
cdr3_aa: CASSATRQSSSYNSPLHF
cdr3_nt: TGTGCCAGCAGTGCCACCCGACAGTCGAGCTCCTATAATTCACCCCTCCACTTT

d_call: .
v_call: TRBV7-9
clone_size: few
j_call: TRBJ1-6
cdr3_aa: CASSLNRRVASPLHF
cdr3_nt: TGTGCCAGCAGCTTAAATCGGAGAGTGGCTTCACCCCTCCACTTT